This entry lists 9 T cell receptor beta chains sequenced from one sample in a study of shared clonotypes between healthy human individuals. Using immunoSEQ multiplex PCR, the repertoire was profiled, and TCRdb retains in-frame clones only, with some absent. The table lists approximately 2.5 million clones, around nine tenths of them singletons. The sample consisted of naive CD4+ T cells sorted from blood. Subset meaning: CD45RA+ positively selected. Source of these receptors: a man aged 18 to 30 in good health.

CDR3: CASSLDTRSYNSPLHF. The DNA of the CDR3 is TGTGCCAGCAGCCTGGACACACGCTCCTATAATTCACCCCTCCACTTT. The chain couples TRBV5-5 to TRBJ1-6, with D perhaps TRBD1 (5 bases). Trimming took 4 bases from V and 0 from J, leaving 11 bases between them. The germline V gene has CDR1 SGHKS and CDR2 YYEKEE (reference sequence). The CDR3 spans 16 residues.

As concerns this clone: One end of the junction does not line up with germline, which may come from a read error. The rearrangement joins TRBV5-4 to TRBJ2-3; TRBD1 aligns across 8 bases. Germline assignment: CDR1 SGHNT and CDR2 YYREEE (reference sequence). The CDR3 loop spans 16 amino acids. CDR3 protein: CASRLGQAVGSDTQYF. CDR3 coding DNA: TGTGCCAGCAGGTTGGGACAGGCCGTCGGGTCAGATACGCAGTATTTT.

The V gene is TRBV6-6, the J gene TRBJ1-2, with TRBD1 identical over 7 bases. V was pared by 2 bases and J by 6 bases, with 3 bases of the junction left unmatched. Germline CDR1 and CDR2: MNHNY and SVGAGI (reference sequence). The CDR3 is 13 residues long. The CDR3 nucleotides are TGTGCCAGCAGTTACCTGACAGGGAATGGCTACACCTTC. Translation gives CASSYLTGNGYTF.

V is TRBV19 and J is TRBJ1-6, with 7 bases matching TRBD1. Germline V gene sequence: CDR1 LNHDA, CDR2 SQIVND (reference sequence). J was trimmed by 5 bases and V by 9 bases; bases with no gene match: 7. This CDR3 spans 14 amino acids. The CDR3 sequence: CASGGGTDNSPLHF. The DNA for the CDR3 is TGTGCCAGCGGAGGAGGGACAGATAATTCACCCCTCCACTTT.

The chain is built from TRBV27 and TRBJ1-6; the D gene is possibly TRBD1 (5 bases). The CDR3 runs 15 residues. V lost 5 bases and J lost 5, with 13 bases in between. The germline CDR1 and CDR2 sequences are MNHEY and SMNVEV (reference sequence). Here the CDR3 reads CASSPPRGNNSPLHF. CDR3 nucleotide sequence: TGTGCCAGCAGTCCACCGAGGGGAAATAATTCACCCCTCCACTTT.

This clone is a singleton in its sample. V is TRBV10-3 and J is TRBJ1-1; TRBD1 is a possible D gene (6 bases). The CDR3 has 16 residues. Germline-derived CDR1 and CDR2 are ENHRY and SYGVKD. Deletions cut 3 bases from V and 0 bases from J, with 14 bases between. The chain's CDR3 is CAISESGEGMNTEAFF. In nucleotides, the CDR3 is TGTGCCATCAGTGAATCAGGGGAAGGTATGAACACTGAAGCTTTCTTT.

The rearrangement uses TRBV29-1 and TRBJ2-1, with a possible D match to TRBD1 (6 bases). Germline assignment: CDR1 SQVTM and CDR2 ANQGSEA. The CDR3 length is 14 residues. Trimming took off 2 bases at V and 1 base at J, with 9 bases between the two ends. The CDR3 loop reads CSVERQGSYNEQFF. The CDR3, as DNA: TGCAGCGTTGAAAGGCAGGGGTCCTACAATGAGCAGTTCTTC.

J is TRBJ1-2 and V is TRBV6-6, with no clear D. V gave up 2 bases and J gave up 0 bases, with 10 bases separating them. The CDR3 is made up of 15 amino acids. Germline CDR1 MNHNY, CDR2 SVGAGI (reference sequence). CDR3 in amino acids: CASSYKDSANYGYTF. The CDR3 region has the DNA TGTGCCAGCAGTTACAAGGATTCAGCTAACTATGGCTACACCTTC.

Details on this clone: With a much larger clone just one base away, this may be a read error. The chain joins TRBV5-5 to TRBJ2-5; no clear D. Germline CDR1 reads SGHKS; CDR2 reads YYEKEE (reference sequence). The V end lost 1 base, the J end lost 2 bases, and 0 bases lay between the germline ends. The CDR3 consists of 11 residues. This CDR3 is CASSLQETQYF. The CDR3 DNA follows: TGTGCCAGCAGCTTGCAAGAGACCCAGTACTTC.